The 27 T cell receptor beta chains in this list originate from one sample, sequenced in a study of regulatory T cells in long-lasting Graves disease. iRepertoire HTBI primers and Arm-PCR of CDR3 regions built TCR beta libraries. A single record per CDR3 protein comes from TCRdb applying MiXCR to the multiplex PCR reads. Among 400,000 or so distinct CDR3 sequences listed, around a quarter were seen once. Time point given: persistent/refractory GD, antithyroid drugs over 5 years with positive TRAb. Isolated PBMC RNA provided the starting material for the TCR library. The sequencing used peripheral blood mononuclear cells (PBMCs), collected when the disease was refractory, from a patient treated with antithyroid drugs. These receptors were taken from a female donor with Graves disease.

This clonotype came up many times. Written as DNA, the CDR3 is TGTGCCAGCAGTCAATACCTGAACACTGAAGCTTTCTTT. As protein: CASSQYLNTEAFF. This chain links TRBV28 with TRBJ1-1; D call uncertain. Germline V gene lookup returns CDR1 MDHEN and CDR2 SYDVKM. With 5 bases removed from V and 0 bases from J, the gap between germline ends came to 7 bases. The CDR3 is 13 residues long.

This chain uses TRBV7-9 with TRBJ2-6; D is unresolved. Between the trimmed V and J ends, which lost 2 bases and 10 bases, there was a span of 9 bases. This CDR3 spans 13 amino acids. Germline V gene data show CDR1 as SEHNR and CDR2 as FQNEAQ (reference sequence). In DNA form, the CDR3 reads TGTGCCAGCAGCTTAAGGCAAACTAACGTCCTGACTTTC. Amino acids: CASSLRQTNVLTF.

This chain joins TRBV25-1 and TRBJ2-7; 12 nucleotides agree with TRBD2. Germline values: CDR1 MGHDK, CDR2 SYGVNS. The CDR3 consists of 15 residues. The V segment lost 3 bases and the J segment 6 bases; nucleotides outside the gene matches: 6. In DNA, the CDR3 is TGTGCCAGCAGTGATACGACTAGCGGGAGTTTCGAGCAGTACTTC. It specifies CASSDTTSGSFEQYF.

About this clonotype itself: A much larger clone differs by one base, so this may be a read error. The V and J genes are TRBV12-3 or TRBV12-4 and TRBJ2-7; 11 bases line up with TRBD2. The CDR3 length is 14 residues. V lost 8 bases and J lost 3; bases outside the gene matches: 6. CDR3 nucleotide sequence: TGTGCCAGCGGGACTAGCGGCCGCCTCTACGAGCAGTACTTC. As protein: CASGTSGRLYEQYF.

The chain has TRBV5-4 and TRBJ1-1, with 7 bases lining up with TRBD1. V shed 4 bases and J 4 bases; nucleotides not matched to a gene: 10. This CDR3 has 15 residues. Per the germline V gene, CDR1 is SGHNT and CDR2 is YYREEE (reference sequence). The CDR3 region has the DNA TGTGCCAGCAGCGGAAAACAGGGGACGGGCACTGAAGCTTTCTTT. Translating gives CASSGKQGTGTEAFF.

The rearrangement joins TRBV19 to TRBJ2-7; 10 bases fit TRBD1. The CDR3 loop spans 16 amino acids. Germline lookup yields CDR1 LNHDA and CDR2 SQIVND (reference sequence). Trimming cost V 3 bases and J 3 bases; bases outside gene matches: 8. The CDR3 coding sequence is TGTGCCAGTAGTATGACGTTCGGGACAGGGGTCTACGAGCAGTACTTC. This gives the protein CASSMTFGTGVYEQYF.

This clonotype appeared a single time. A read error is possible here, since a much larger clone lies one base away. The rearrangement joins TRBV24-1 to TRBJ1-1, with TRBD1 as a possible D gene (5 bases). The length of the CDR3 is 14 residues. Germline lookup yields CDR1 KGHDR and CDR2 SFDVKD. V lost 9 bases, J lost 1 base, and 14 bases lay in between. CDR3 protein: CATGGTGRNTEAFF. The CDR3 DNA sequence: TGTGCCACCGGGGGGACCGGGAGGAACACTGAAGCTTTCTTT.

The rearrangement uses TRBV30 and TRBJ1-2; maybe TRBD1 (5 bases). Trimming stripped 4 bases from V and 8 bases from J, with 17 bases between. There are 13 residues in the CDR3. The germline gives CDR1 GTSNPN, CDR2 SVGIG (reference sequence). Here the CDR3 reads CAWTGGARGGYTF. CDR3 in DNA: TGTGCCTGGACCGGAGGGGCGCGGGGAGGCTACACCTTC.

In this sample, this clonotype turned up many times. This chain uses TRBV19 with TRBJ2-7, with TRBD2 matching 10 bases. CDR1 is LNHDA and CDR2 is SQIVND in the germline V gene (reference sequence). The trim removed 5 bases at V and 1 base at J, leaving 2 bases unmatched. CDR3 length: 14 residues. CDR3 nucleotide sequence: TGTGCCAGTAGTCTACTAGCGGGATCCTACGAGCAGTACTTC. Translated: CASSLLAGSYEQYF.

Comment on this clonotype: A much larger clone is a single base away; this may be a read error. This rearrangement joins TRBV28 to TRBJ1-5; tentative D call: TRBD1 (5 bases). Germline loops: CDR1 MDHEN, CDR2 SYDVKM. The CDR3 runs to 15 residues. Trimming took 5 bases from V and 3 from J, leaving 14 bases between them. CDR3 in DNA: TGTGCCAGCAGTGTCGGGACGGGCCCCAATCAGCCCCAGCATTTT. This codes for CASSVGTGPNQPQHF.

The chain carries TRBV5-1 and TRBJ2-7, with D possibly being TRBD2 (6 bases). Trimming removed 4 bases at V and 5 bases at J, with 19 bases between. Germline CDR1 and CDR2: SGHRS and YFSETQ. The length of the CDR3 is 15 residues. CDR3 loop: CASSLRGAGFDEQYF. CDR3 coding DNA: TGCGCCAGCAGCCTGCGTGGCGCGGGGTTCGACGAGCAGTACTTC.

This clonotype appeared a few times. V gene TRBV6-1 combines with J gene TRBJ2-2; weak D call: TRBD2 (6 bases). The CDR3 loop spans 16 amino acids. The germline CDR1 and CDR2 sequences are MNHNS and SASEGT. V was shortened by 7 bases and J by 1 base, with 16 bases between the two germline ends. CDR3 in DNA: TGTGCCAGCACTCTACCGGGACTCCTGAACACCGGGGAGCTGTTTTTT. Amino acids: CASTLPGLLNTGELFF.

This clonotype occurred once. The DNA is omitted, as the CDR3 cannot be located on it reliably, and the CDR3 follows TCRdb's listing. The chain has TRBV7-9 and TRBJ2-7; the D call TRBD2 from the table was never checked on the DNA. The V gene's germline CDR1 is SEHNR and CDR2 FQNEAQ (reference sequence). The CDR3 numbers 21 amino acids, ends counted. CDR3 residues: CASSFYICSAPREVTTYEQYF.

This chain uses TRBV6-2 or TRBV6-3 with TRBJ2-6, with no clear D. V was shortened by 8 bases and J by 2 bases, with 16 bases between the two germline ends. Germline assignment: CDR1 MNHEY and CDR2 SVGEGT. CDR3 length: 16 amino acids. The CDR3 is CASEQLGFPGANVLTF. As DNA, the CDR3 is TGTGCCAGCGAGCAGCTTGGGTTTCCTGGGGCCAACGTCCTGACTTTC.

The gene calls are TRBV5-1 and TRBJ1-4; 7 nucleotides align to TRBD1. Unmatched junction bases numbered 9, after V lost 0 bases and J lost 16 bases. The CDR3 is 13 residues long. Per germline, CDR1 SGHRS and CDR2 YFSETQ. The CDR3: CASSLEAGGLAFF. The CDR3 DNA sequence: TGCGCCAGCAGCTTGGAGGCAGGGGGGTTGGCGTTTTTT.

About this clonotype itself: This CDR3 is missing its conserved last phenylalanine or tryptophan, likely due to a read error. The chain is built from TRBV29-1 and TRBJ1-2; D call uncertain. V was pared by 0 bases and J by 7 bases, with 15 bases between. This CDR3 contains 14 residues. CDR1 is SQVTM, CDR2 ANQGSEA, per germline. DNA for the CDR3: TGCAGCGTTGAAGATCTAGGGAAGCTCCTTGGCTACACCTCC. Its translation is CSVEDLGKLLGYTS.

V gene TRBV5-1 combines with J gene TRBJ2-7, with 7 bases aligning to TRBD1. J lost 0 bases, V lost 0 bases, and 0 bases had no gene match. The CDR3 spans 14 residues. CDR1 and CDR2 (germline): SGHRS, YFSETQ. Written as DNA, the CDR3 is TGCGCCAGCAGCTTGGGGGACAGCTCCTACGAGCAGTACTTC. Translated, it gives CASSLGDSSYEQYF. Full variable domain (rest looked up from reference TRBV5-1 and TRBJ2-7): KAGVTQTPRYLIKTRGQQVTLSCSPISGHRSVSWYQQTPGQGLQFLFEYFSETQRNKGNFPGRFSGRQFSNSRSEMNVSTLELGDSALYLCASSLGDSSYEQYFGPGTRLTVT.

This clonotype has a count of ten or more. The chain combines TRBV28 with TRBJ2-4, with D perhaps matching TRBD2 (6 bases). Germline CDR1 MDHEN, CDR2 SYDVKM. The V gene lost 3 bases and the J gene lost 0 bases, with 12 bases spanning the gap. The CDR3 spans 16 residues. CDR3 amino acids: CASSFSSGLAKNIQYF. In nucleotides, the CDR3 is TGTGCCAGCAGTTTCAGTAGCGGACTAGCCAAAAACATTCAGTACTTC.

This clonotype was seen a few times. The chain has TRBV2 and TRBJ2-2; a weak D match, TRBD1 (5 bases). The ends were cut back, 7 bases at V and 7 bases at J, with 22 bases in the middle. CDR3 length: 16 residues. Germline V gene lookup returns CDR1 SNHLY and CDR2 FYNNEI. CDR3 coding DNA: TGTGCCAGCAAGTTTACGGCAGGGTTCTCTGTCGGGGAGCTGTTTTTT. Its translation is CASKFTAGFSVGELFF.

CDR3 protein: CASSLESGGADTEAFF. CDR3 coding DNA: TGTGCCAGCAGCTTGGAGTCAGGGGGCGCGGACACTGAAGCTTTCTTT. The genes are TRBV5-6 and TRBJ1-1; 8 bases match TRBD1. V was clipped by 0 bases and J by 3 bases; unmatched bases: 7. Germline V gene sequence: CDR1 SGHDT, CDR2 YYEEEE. The CDR3 runs 16 residues.

This clonotype has more than one count but fewer than ten. The J gene is TRBJ2-5, the V gene TRBV20-1; 11 nucleotides match TRBD1. The CDR3 spans 14 residues. Germline trimming cut 3 bases from V and 4 bases from J; bases unmatched to any gene: 4. Germline-derived CDR1 and CDR2 are DFQATT and SNEGSKA (reference sequence). The CDR3 region is CSASRGQGAETQYF. In DNA form, the CDR3 reads TGCAGTGCTAGCCGTGGACAGGGGGCAGAGACCCAGTACTTC.

This clonotype was detected only a few times. The chain is built from TRBV28 and TRBJ1-5; D perhaps matches TRBD1 (5 bases). The length of the CDR3 is 17 residues. Between the trimmed V and J ends, which lost 6 bases and 7 bases, there was a span of 25 bases. The germline V gene encodes CDR1 MDHEN and CDR2 SYDVKM. The CDR3 DNA reads TGTGCCAGCAGCTTAGGAACCAGGGTGTTAGGAAAACAGCCCCAGCATTTT. The encoded protein is CASSLGTRVLGKQPQHF.

The genes are TRBV2 and TRBJ2-7; tentative D call: TRBD2 (5 bases). Germline assignment: CDR1 SNHLY and CDR2 FYNNEI. Trimming took 8 bases from V and 3 from J, leaving 17 bases between them. CDR3 size: 14 residues. DNA of the CDR3: TGTGCCAGCGGTGTCCCAGGCGGGCTCTACGAGCAGTACTTC. Amino acids: CASGVPGGLYEQYF. Complete variable domain (other parts from reference TRBV2 and TRBJ2-7): EPEVTQTPSHQVTQMGQEVILRCVPISNHLYFYWYRQILGQKVEFLVSFYNNEISEKSEIFDDQFSVERPDGSNFTLKIRSTKLEDSAMYFCASGVPGGLYEQYFGPGTRLTVT.

The rearrangement uses TRBV30 and TRBJ2-7, with 8 bases aligning to TRBD2. CDR1 is GTSNPN and CDR2 is SVGIG in the germline V gene (reference sequence). V trimming: 3 bases; J trimming: 6 bases; junction bases outside the gene matches: 7. CDR3 length equals 13 residues. The chain's CDR3 is CAWRGSGSSEQYF. The CDR3 DNA reads TGTGCCTGGAGAGGCAGCGGGAGTTCCGAGCAGTACTTC. Drawing the rest from reference TRBV30 and TRBJ2-7, the complete variable domain is SQTIHQWPATLVQPVGSPLSLECTVEGTSNPNLYWYRQAAGRGLQLLFYSVGIGQISSEVPQNLSASRPQDRQFILSSKKLLLSDSGFYLCAWRGSGSSEQYFGPGTRLTVT.

Comments on this clonotype: With a far larger clone one base away, a read error is the likely cause. This sequence joins TRBV6-2 or TRBV6-3 and TRBJ2-1; D ambiguous. CDR1 and CDR2 from the germline V gene are MNHEY and SVGEGT. The CDR3 totals 11 residues. V dropped 4 bases and J dropped 5 bases, with 3 bases sitting between them. The CDR3 sequence is CASSSNNEQFF. CDR3 sequence (DNA): TGTGCCAGCAGTTCCAACAATGAGCAGTTCTTC.

This chain uses TRBV27 with TRBJ2-1, with D unresolved. Germline V gene sequence: CDR1 MNHEY, CDR2 SMNVEV (reference sequence). The length of the CDR3 is 15 residues. V was clipped by 6 bases and J by 3 bases, with 15 bases between them. The DNA for the CDR3 is TGTGCCAGCAGCACCGACCAGTGGGGCTACAATGAGCAGTTCTTC. It encodes CASSTDQWGYNEQFF.

This clonotype occurred many times. At one boundary the junction diverges from the germline segment, which might be a read error. The genes are TRBV28 and TRBJ1-6; 7 bases map to TRBD1. The CDR3 is made up of 16 amino acids. Germline values: CDR1 MDHEN, CDR2 SYDVKM. The CDR3 loop is CPSSSPQGLPNSPLHF. CDR3 nucleotide sequence: TGTCCCAGCAGTTCTCCACAGGGGCTTCCCAATTCACCCCTCCACTTT.